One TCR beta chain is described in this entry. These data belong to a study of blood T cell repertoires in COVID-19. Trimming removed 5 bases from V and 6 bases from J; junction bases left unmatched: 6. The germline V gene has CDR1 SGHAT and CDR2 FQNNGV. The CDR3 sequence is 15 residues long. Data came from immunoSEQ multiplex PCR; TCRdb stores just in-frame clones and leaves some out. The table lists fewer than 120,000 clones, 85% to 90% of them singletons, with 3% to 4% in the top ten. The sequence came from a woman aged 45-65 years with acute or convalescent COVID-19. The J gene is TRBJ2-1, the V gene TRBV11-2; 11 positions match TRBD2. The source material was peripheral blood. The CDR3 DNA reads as TGTGCCAGCAGCCTAGCGGGGGGCGCGGGCAATGAGCAGTTCTTC. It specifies CASSLAGGAGNEQFF.